This T cell receptor beta chain was documented in a study of shared clonotypes between healthy human individuals (TCRdb year 2020). About the study as a whole: The cohort included three men and a couple of women between 18 and 49 years of age. For each donor, CD4 naive and CD4 memory were each given three plates, CD8 naive was given two plates, and CD8 memory was given one plate. To increase sequencing depth and limit assay-specific biases, TCR repertoire library preparation and sequencing were carried out by different laboratories using diverse techniques. Per donor, leukapheresis produced somewhere between about 0.94 and 9 billion PBMCs. To estimate repertoire size and how much clonotypes are shared between individuals, the study performed deep sequencing of blood TCR repertoires from a few healthy adults. Here is what the overall study found, with its caveats: Incomplete sequencing was indicated by rarefaction of sorted-subset datasets, despite the large sequencing depth. The small number of donors limited the genetic and exposure-history diversity represented. Larger estimated clonotype richness was generally found for naive subsets than for memory subsets. When a handful of donors were compared, the shared fraction of clonotypes was about 5.2% for naive CD4, approximately 3.5% for naive CD8, roughly 2.5% for memory CD4, and around 0.4% for memory CD8. Compared with non-shared clonotypes, clonotypes shared by all four sorted-subset donors had higher generation probabilities. Sampling was restricted to blood, and TCR repertoires in tissues likely differ from the TCR repertoires found in blood. Pairwise subsampling led to the expectation that sequencing depth would affect the degree of clonotype sharing among donors.

About this clone: It has no known antigen specificity. No quality values exist for individual bases; no much larger clone is one base distant.

The donors were healthy, HIV-negative adults who had no recently reported acute infections or vaccinations. Every donor was a Caucasian adult living in Nashville, Tennessee, USA. CD4+ T cells were enriched by magnetic negative selection; naive cells were then positively selected on CD45RA, and the negative fraction formed the memory subset. After blood collection by leukapheresis, PBMCs were isolated using Ficoll-Histopaque density gradient centrifugation and then cryopreserved in the vapor phase of liquid nitrogen. Purity and quantity of every magnetically sorted T cell population were checked by analytical flow cytometry. Genomic DNA was isolated from every sorted fraction and measured by UV absorbance on a Nanodrop 2000c. Using the deep immunoSEQ assay, TCR CDR3 regions were amplified from genomic DNA by multiplex PCR. Extracted genomic DNA from each cell subset was spread evenly across all wells of several immunoSEQ 96-well plates, with each plate serving as a replicate. For sorted subsets, 150 to 200 ng genomic DNA, equal to 30,000 or so T cell genomes, was loaded into each replicate PCR. Purified libraries were quantified with a Qubit 3.0 fluorometer, sized on a Bioanalyzer 2100, and re-quantified with the KAPA Library Quantification kit. Each immunoSEQ 96-well plate was sequenced on its own single-read 150-cycle Illumina NextSeq 550 flow cell. The study's own analysis went as follows. The immunoSEQ output contained only junctional sequences without quality scores, so filtering could not match that applied to full-length reads. To assign V/J genes and CDR3, sequences were annotated using PyIR, a Python wrapper for IgBLAST v1.9, with IMGT germline references. Reads with weak V/J assignments (E-value above 1e-6), missing CDR3, stop codons, out-of-frame junctions, or ambiguous translated residues were removed. V3J clonotypes were defined as sequences sharing the same inferred V gene, J gene, and CDR3 amino acid sequence. To compute the percentage overlap between repertoires, the number of shared unique clonotypes was divided by the size of the smaller repertoire. RTK rarefaction, the Chao1 estimator, and Recon v2.1 estimates of unobserved clonotypes were used to assess repertoire richness. Generation probabilities were computed with OLGA for all TCRbeta clonotypes obtained by the gDNA method from several donors. The table comes from immuneACCESS by way of TCRdb, which keeps in-frame sequences with V and J called. Part of the clones is missing from these tables; in studies checked, under half for an unresolved V gene and the rest for unknown reasons. The V and J calls and clone size were taken over from that table, and D and trimming were inferred from the DNA. The sample contains roughly 1.4 million clones, approximately 98.5% of them found a single time. Around 0.38% of the sample comes from the top ten.

This TCR was recovered from a man younger than 45 in good health. The sequencing input was naive CD4+ T cells sorted from blood. The cell subset or site label of this sample denotes: CD45RA+ positively selected.

The DNA sequence is given as TGCGCCAGCAGGGTTCCCCGCACAGATACGCAGTATTTT. Its translation is CASRVPRTDTQYF. The rearranged segments are TRBV5-1 and TRBJ2-3; a confident D gene designation cannot be given. From its cysteine to its phenylalanine, the CDR3 spans 13 amino acids. CDR3 DNA only is kept here, 39 bases in frame from base 1. Via the germline V gene, CDR1 is SGHRS and CDR2 YFSETQ. Relative to germline, V is 5 bases shorter and J is 1 base shorter, with 8 bases between their ends.